These 6 T cell receptor beta chains share one sample of origin, sequenced in a study of shared clonotypes between healthy human individuals. Data came from immunoSEQ multiplex PCR; TCRdb stores just in-frame clones and leaves some out. The data hold about 2.2 million clones, with roughly 91% observed a single time. Terminally differentiated effector memory CD45RA+ cells were excluded by CCR7 positive selection of CD45RO-negative cells. Sequenced input: naive CD8+ T cells from PBMCs. The origin of the receptors is a man younger than 35 in good health. Some clones in this sample may be carry-over from other donors' samples.

The chain carries TRBV28 and TRBJ2-1; D remains ambiguous. The germline CDR1 and CDR2 sequences are MDHEN and SYDVKM. This CDR3 comprises 16 residues. The V end was cut by 3 bases, the J end by 8 bases, with 20 bases between. The CDR3 loop reads CASSFFGVVLGHEQFF. CDR3 nucleotides: TGTGCCAGCAGTTTTTTCGGCGTGGTATTAGGGCATGAGCAGTTCTTC.

The gene calls are TRBV18 and TRBJ1-5, with D perhaps TRBD1 (6 bases). Germline CDR1 KGHSH, CDR2 LQKENI. The CDR3 is 15 residues long. The V gene lost 0 bases and the J gene lost 3 bases, with 9 bases spanning the gap. This CDR3 reads CASSPPGTYNQPQHF. CDR3 DNA: TGTGCCAGCTCACCACCTGGGACATACAATCAGCCCCAGCATTTT.

This clone was observed once. The rearrangement uses TRBV27 and TRBJ2-7, with 8 bases lining up with TRBD2. Germline V gene data show CDR1 as MNHEY and CDR2 as SMNVEV (reference sequence). J gave up 4 bases and V 8 bases, and 16 bases lay outside the gene matches. This CDR3 comprises 16 residues. CDR3 sequence: CASPPVGPSGSYEQYF. CDR3 coding DNA: TGTGCCAGCCCACCTGTTGGGCCTAGCGGGTCGTACGAGCAGTACTTC.

The chain combines TRBV28 with TRBJ1-5; D is unresolved. Germline CDR1 is MDHEN and CDR2 is SYDVKM. The CDR3 totals 15 residues. The V end was cut by 3 bases, the J end by 1 base, with 10 bases between. The CDR3 DNA sequence: TGTGCCAGCAGTTTTATCGAAAGAAGCAATCAGCCCCAGCATTTT. It codes for CASSFIERSNQPQHF.

This chain connects TRBV30 to TRBJ2-5; no definite D call. The CDR3 spans 13 residues. V lost 3 bases and J 5 bases, leaving 13 bases between the germline ends. Germline V lookup: CDR1 GTSNPN, CDR2 SVGIG (reference sequence). The CDR3 is CAWSAVLGETQYF. DNA of the CDR3: TGTGCCTGGAGCGCCGTCCTGGGGGAGACCCAGTACTTC.

The chain joins TRBV5-1 to TRBJ2-5; TRBD1 aligns across 7 bases. The trim removed 5 bases at V and 5 bases at J, leaving 6 bases unmatched. The CDR3 sequence is 13 residues long. The germline V gene has CDR1 SGHRS and CDR2 YFSETQ. CDR3 coding DNA: TGCGCCAGCAGGACAGGGTTCAGGGAGACCCAGTACTTC. This translates into CASRTGFRETQYF.